This T cell receptor beta chain was found in a study of T cells after yellow fever vaccination. Broader study findings: It was the secondary response that reached its peak faster, day 5 versus 15, but it was weaker. Just a small share of clonotypes turned up in the CD4 compartment as well as the CD8 compartment. Detected again after the booster were most primary-vaccination clones, at 96% CD4 and 70% to 90% CD8.

By 5'RACE template switching, TCR cDNA was produced, with a universal primer site and UMIs added in the process. MiXCR, applied by TCRdb to the 5' RACE reads, yields one record per CDR3 protein. Among 40,000 to 55,000 distinct CDR3 sequences, 5% to 8.5% were seen once, and the ten largest hold roughly 24%. This CDR3 has 13 amino acids. The germline V and J ends were trimmed by 7 bases and 9 bases, with 16 bases remaining between them. Germline CDR1 reads MNHNS; CDR2 reads SASEGT. The chain couples TRBV6-1 to TRBJ2-1; D is uncertain. The receptor was isolated from a man aged 18 to 30 who received the YFV17D yellow fever vaccine. The source was CD8+ T cells not binding an NS4B(214-222) dextramer, sorted from PBMCs, collected more than 40 days after the first yellow fever vaccination. The CDR3 loop is CASIPIERREQFF. In DNA, the CDR3 is TGTGCCAGCATCCCTATAGAGAGGCGTGAGCAGTTCTTC.